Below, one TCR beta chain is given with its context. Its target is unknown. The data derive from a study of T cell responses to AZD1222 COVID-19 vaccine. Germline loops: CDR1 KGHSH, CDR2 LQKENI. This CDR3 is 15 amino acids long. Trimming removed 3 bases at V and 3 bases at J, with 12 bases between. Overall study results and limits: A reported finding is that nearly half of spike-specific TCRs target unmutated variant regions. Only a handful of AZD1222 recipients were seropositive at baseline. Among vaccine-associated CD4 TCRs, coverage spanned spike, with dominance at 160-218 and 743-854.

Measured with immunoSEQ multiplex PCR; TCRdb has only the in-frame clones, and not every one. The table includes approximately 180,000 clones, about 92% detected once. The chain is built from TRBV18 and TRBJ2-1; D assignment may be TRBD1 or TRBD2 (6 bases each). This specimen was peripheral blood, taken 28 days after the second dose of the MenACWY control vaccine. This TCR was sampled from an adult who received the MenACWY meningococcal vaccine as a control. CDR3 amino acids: CASSPTRGLYNEQFF. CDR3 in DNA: TGTGCCAGCTCACCCACCAGGGGACTCTACAATGAGCAGTTCTTC.